Listed below are T cell receptor beta chains from one sample, sequenced in a study of early T cells in non-severe SARS-CoV-2 infection. TCRdb reprocessed the 5' RACE reads via MiXCR and lists one record per CDR3 protein. This sample has approximately 65,000 distinct CDR3 sequences, with about 13% found just once. Sequenced material: whole blood. The source is an adult who was a healthcare worker with PCR-confirmed SARS-CoV-2 infection or an uninfected control (not recorded which). Both conserved end residues are trimmed from each CDR3.

TRBV29-1	TRBJ1-1	SVETGGEGEAF
TRBV20-1	TRBJ2-3	SASFAGVSTDTQY
TRBV7-2	TRBJ1-6	ASSWTERNSPLH
TRBV6-2/TRBV6-3	TRBJ1-4	ASNRDGATNEKLF
TRBV7-9	TRBJ1-1	ASRPVRRYPNTEAF
TRBV28	TRBJ2-7	ASTSGRAYEQY
TRBV9	TRBJ1-2	ASSPEGGRTRYT
TRBV9	TRBJ2-1	ASSGRQGLNSDNEQF
TRBV20-1	TRBJ2-2	SARDKRGTGELF
TRBV29-1	TRBJ1-2	SVEQETGAANYGYT
TRBV7-9	TRBJ2-7	ASSPPGRQGGEYEQY
TRBV28	TRBJ1-2	ASSVPLQSGQGVNYGYT
TRBV7-2	TRBJ2-1	ASSLNSRINEQF
TRBV9	TRBJ1-3	ASSGTSTPGNTIY
TRBV28	TRBJ2-1	ASSSPRTGGNNEQF
TRBV5-1	TRBJ1-1	ASSPTGFTEAF
TRBV7-9	TRBJ1-4	ASSAGQAYEKLF
TRBV19	TRBJ2-4	ASSNGAKNIQY
TRBV20-1	TRBJ2-7	SARSSGIYEQY
TRBV4-2	TRBJ2-3	ASSQEGGGTTDTQY
TRBV7-9	TRBJ2-3	ASSLARADTQY
TRBV6-1	TRBJ1-2	ASSEGAGTAYGYT
TRBV18	TRBJ2-3	ASSRGASETDTQY
TRBV11-2	TRBJ1-1	ASSREGRMNTEAF
TRBV29-1	TRBJ2-2	SAGPGTGVTGELF
TRBV28	TRBJ2-2	ASSFWGLGGELF
TRBV20-1	TRBJ1-5	SARGGFGSNQPQH
TRBV28	TRBJ2-2	ASSLPQALQVAGGELF
TRBV10-3	TRBJ2-7	VTAGDKTYEQY
TRBV7-9	TRBJ2-7	ASSLTHEQY
TRBV20-1	TRBJ1-5	SAGRDRDQPQH
TRBV7-2	TRBJ2-1	ASSLDSLNEQF
TRBV19	TRBJ2-3	ASSRGGAGTDTQY
TRBV11-2	TRBJ1-4	ASTKGRDREEKLF
TRBV28	TRBJ2-3	ASSLAADTQY
TRBV3-1	TRBJ1-2	ASSQGTGQANYGYT
TRBV21-1	TRBJ1-5	ASSKRLPLYQPQH
TRBV29-1	TRBJ2-5	SVTPGTQETQY
TRBV20-1	TRBJ1-5	SASINSGNQPQH
TRBV5-6	TRBJ2-7	ASSQDVYEQY
TRBV5-1	TRBJ1-1	ASSLLDSKNTEAF
TRBV30	TRBJ1-5	AWSNGQPQPQH
TRBV4-2	TRBJ2-7	ASSPRTRDKSYEQY
TRBV4-3	TRBJ2-2	ASSQTDWGTGELF
TRBV27	TRBJ2-5	ASSLGDGIQETQY
TRBV6-5	TRBJ2-1	ASTADRGGSYNEQF
TRBV10-3	TRBJ1-2	AISESGQGAGYT
TRBV18	TRBJ2-7	ASSPPGGDPYEQY
TRBV27	TRBJ2-2	ASSFSNGELF
TRBV9	TRBJ2-7	ASSVGVGGGREQY
TRBV3-1	TRBJ2-2	ASSHVAAGELF
TRBV12-5	TRBJ2-2	ASEGGSNTGELF
TRBV29-1	TRBJ1-2	SVRQGYYGYT
TRBV10-2	TRBJ2-7	ASSESSGPLSSYEQY
TRBV10-2	TRBJ1-2	ASSETGGRSGYT
TRBV5-8	TRBJ1-1	ASSFRHGGHTEAF
TRBV6-5	TRBJ1-5	ASSLLQPQH